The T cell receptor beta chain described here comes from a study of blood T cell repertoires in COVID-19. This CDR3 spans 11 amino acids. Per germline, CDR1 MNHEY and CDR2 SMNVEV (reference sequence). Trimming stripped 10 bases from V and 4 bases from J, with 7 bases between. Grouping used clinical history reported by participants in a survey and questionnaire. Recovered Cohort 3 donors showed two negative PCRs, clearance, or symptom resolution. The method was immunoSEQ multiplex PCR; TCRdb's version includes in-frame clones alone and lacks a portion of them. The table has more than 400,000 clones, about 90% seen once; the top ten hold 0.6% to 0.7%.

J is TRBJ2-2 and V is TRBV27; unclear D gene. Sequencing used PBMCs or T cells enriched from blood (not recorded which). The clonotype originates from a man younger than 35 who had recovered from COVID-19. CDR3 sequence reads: CATSFTGELFF. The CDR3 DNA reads TGTGCCACCTCGTTCACCGGGGAGCTGTTTTTT.